Shown below are 7 T cell receptor beta chains from a single sample sequenced in a study of shared clonotypes between healthy human individuals. Generated by immunoSEQ multiplex PCR, the TCRdb table keeps only in-frame clones and is missing some. The repertoire holds under 600,000 clones, with almost 80% as singletons. Sequenced: PBMCs. The receptors were gathered from a woman aged 40-49 years in good health. Some clones in this sample may be carry-over from other donors' samples.

The chain couples TRBV29-1 to TRBJ2-7; D not certain. The CDR3 consists of 13 residues. V lost 7 bases and J lost 0, with 13 bases in between. Germline V gene sequence: CDR1 SQVTM, CDR2 ANQGSEA. DNA of the CDR3: TGCAGCGCAGGAAGCCCTAACTCCTACGAGCAGTACTTC. Translated, it gives CSAGSPNSYEQYF.

This clone was detected only a few times. V usage is TRBV28 and J usage is TRBJ1-5; D is unclear. The CDR3 consists of 14 residues. Germline V gene sequence: CDR1 MDHEN, CDR2 SYDVKM. V lost 7 bases and J lost 1, with 11 bases in between. CDR3 sequence reads: CASTPALSNQPQHF. For the CDR3, the DNA is TGTGCCAGCACCCCAGCACTGAGCAATCAGCCCCAGCATTTT.

This clone has only a few counts. The chain recombines TRBV5-1 with TRBJ2-1; tentatively, D is TRBD2 (5 bases). This CDR3 contains 15 residues. The germline V gene encodes CDR1 SGHRS and CDR2 YFSETQ. Trimming shortened V by 3 bases and J by 2 bases, and 12 bases separated the two germline ends. The chain's CDR3 is CASSWVALAYNEQFF. The DNA for the CDR3 is TGCGCCAGCAGCTGGGTAGCGCTTGCCTACAATGAGCAGTTCTTC. Full variable domain (missing parts from reference TRBV5-1 and TRBJ2-1): KAGVTQTPRYLIKTRGQQVTLSCSPISGHRSVSWYQQTPGQGLQFLFEYFSETQRNKGNFPGRFSGRQFSNSRSEMNVSTLELGDSALYLCASSWVALAYNEQFFGPGTRLTVL.

About this clone: With a much larger clone just one base away, this may be a read error. This chain links TRBV18 with TRBJ1-5, with TRBD1 matching over 7 bases. Germline assignment: CDR1 KGHSH and CDR2 LQKENI. Trimming cost V 4 bases and J 4 bases; bases outside gene matches: 4. This CDR3 is built from 14 residues. CDR3 DNA: TGTGCCAGCTCACTCGGACAGGAGAATCAGCCCCAGCATTTT. This sequence encodes CASSLGQENQPQHF.

The chain carries TRBV10-3 and TRBJ2-1, with 9 bases identical to TRBD2. CDR3 size: 15 residues. CDR1 ENHRY and CDR2 SYGVKD come from the germline V gene. Germline trimming cut 2 bases from V and 6 bases from J; bases unmatched to any gene: 5. Here the CDR3 reads CAISEQRLAVNEQFF. The CDR3 DNA reads TGTGCCATCAGTGAGCAGAGACTAGCGGTCAATGAGCAGTTCTTC.

Notes on this clone: A far larger clone is a single base away, which makes a read error likely. Distinct nucleotide sequences in the sample also encode this CDR3. The V gene is TRBV28, the J gene TRBJ1-1; a possible D gene is TRBD1 (6 bases). CDR3 length equals 15 residues. CDR1 is MDHEN, CDR2 SYDVKM, per germline. Trimming cost V 7 bases and J 8 bases, with 23 bases left between them. The CDR3 DNA reads TGTGCCAGCAATACCCCGTTCCAGGGGCGTACCGAAGCTTTCTTT. This gives the protein CASNTPFQGRTEAFF. The whole variable domain, filled in from reference TRBV28 and TRBJ1-1, reads DVKVTQSSRYLVKRTGEKVFLECVQDMDHENMFWYRQDPGLGLRLIYFSYDVKMKEKGDIPEGYSVSREKKERFSLILESASTNQTSMYLCASNTPFQGRTEAFFGQGTRLTVV.

The chain has TRBV6-5 and TRBJ2-7; TRBD2 matches 12 bases. Germline loops: CDR1 MNHEY, CDR2 SVGAGI. The CDR3 length is 14 residues. V lost 7 bases, J lost 4 bases, and 5 bases stayed unmatched. CDR3 sequence (DNA): TGTGCCAGCACCCGGCTAGCGGGAGGGTACGAGCAGTACTTC. Amino acid sequence: CASTRLAGGYEQYF.